Presented here are 15 T cell receptor beta chains from one specimen sequenced in a study of blood T cell repertoires in COVID-19. Profiling relied on immunoSEQ multiplex PCR, and the TCRdb table lists in-frame clones only, not all of them. Here the sample spans approximately 220,000 clones, 65% to 85% being singletons. The material sequenced was peripheral blood. The receptors derive from a woman of 80 years or more with acute or convalescent COVID-19.

V gene TRBV14 combines with J gene TRBJ2-6; TRBD1 aligns across 8 bases. CDR3 size: 16 residues. Germline V gives CDR1 SGHDN, CDR2 FVKESK. V lost 4 bases to trimming and J lost 2 bases; unmatched junction nucleotides: 4. The CDR3 DNA reads TGTGCCAGCAGCCGACAACAGGGGGCTGGGGCCAACGTCCTGACTTTC. The encoded protein is CASSRQQGAGANVLTF.

This chain links TRBV15 with TRBJ2-5; 10 positions match TRBD2. CDR3 size: 16 residues. V lost 1 base, J lost 1 base, and 3 bases stayed unmatched. Germline-derived CDR1 and CDR2 are LNHNV and YYDKDF (reference sequence). The CDR3: CATSRGASGGQETQYF. As DNA, the CDR3 is TGTGCCACCAGCAGAGGGGCTAGCGGGGGCCAAGAGACCCAGTACTTC. Supplemented by reference TRBV15 and TRBJ2-5, the full variable domain reads DAMVIQNPRYQVTQFGKPVTLSCSQTLNHNVMYWYQQKSSQAPKLLFHYYDKDFNNEADTPDNFQSRRPNTSFCFLDIRSPGLGDTAMYLCATSRGASGGQETQYFGPGTRLLVL.

The chain links TRBV6-5 to TRBJ1-5; D not resolved. Trimming removed 6 bases from V and 2 bases from J, with 14 bases in between. The CDR3 contains 15 residues. The germline CDR1 and CDR2 sequences are MNHEY and SVGAGI. Here the CDR3 DNA reads TGTGCCAGCAGCCCCGGCGGCGCGGGCAATCAGCCCCAGCATTTT. The encoded protein is CASSPGGAGNQPQHF.

The J gene is TRBJ2-3, the V gene TRBV7-9; 7 bases are shared with TRBD1. Germline V gene sequence: CDR1 SEHNR, CDR2 FQNEAQ (reference sequence). Germline trimming cut 7 bases from V and 1 base from J; bases unmatched to any gene: 8. The CDR3 has 15 amino acids. The CDR3 DNA sequence: TGTGCCAGCAACTACAGGGGTAGGGGCACAGATACGCAGTATTTT. Amino acid sequence: CASNYRGRGTDTQYF.

V and J are TRBV6-2 or TRBV6-3 and TRBJ2-5; D is unclear. This CDR3 comprises 14 residues. Germline V gene sequence: CDR1 MNHEY, CDR2 SVGEGT. V lost 0 bases and J 4 bases, leaving 9 bases between the germline ends. In nucleotides, the CDR3 is TGTGCCAGCAGTTACTCGCCGGTGAGAGAGACCCAGTACTTC. Protein sequence: CASSYSPVRETQYF.

V usage is TRBV30 and J usage is TRBJ2-6, with D uncertain. Trimming took off 5 bases at V and 0 bases at J, with 5 bases between the two ends. Germline lookup yields CDR1 GTSNPN and CDR2 SVGIG (reference sequence). This CDR3 contains 13 residues. CDR3 amino acids: CAWSSSGANVLTF. In DNA form, the CDR3 reads TGTGCCTGGTCTTCCTCTGGGGCCAACGTCCTGACTTTC.

V is TRBV5-1 and J is TRBJ2-7; 8 bases line up with TRBD2. With 1 base clipped from V and 7 bases from J, the junction kept 13 bases outside the gene matches. CDR1 is SGHRS and CDR2 is YFSETQ in the germline V gene. This CDR3 contains 16 residues. CDR3 DNA: TGCGCCAGCAGCTTGTGGTCGGGAGGGCCCTCGGGAGAGCAGTACTTC. This codes for CASSLWSGGPSGEQYF. Supplemented by reference TRBV5-1 and TRBJ2-7, the full variable domain reads KAGVTQTPRYLIKTRGQQVTLSCSPISGHRSVSWYQQTPGQGLQFLFEYFSETQRNKGNFPGRFSGRQFSNSRSEMNVSTLELGDSALYLCASSLWSGGPSGEQYFGPGTRLTVT.

The V call is TRBV19, the J call TRBJ1-1; 8 bases match TRBD1. The CDR3 contains 16 residues. Germline V CDR1 and CDR2: LNHDA, SQIVND (reference sequence). Trimming took 8 bases from V and 1 from J; bases not matched to a gene: 12. CDR3 amino acids: CASRRLRDRPNTEAFF. The CDR3, as DNA: TGTGCCAGTCGACGACTCCGGGACAGGCCGAACACTGAAGCTTTCTTT.

The V gene is TRBV5-1, the J gene TRBJ2-7; no reliable D call. Germline V gene lookup returns CDR1 SGHRS and CDR2 YFSETQ. The V end was cut by 0 bases, the J end by 0 bases, with 7 bases between. The CDR3 has 14 amino acids. For the CDR3, the DNA is TGCGCCAGCAGCTTGGACCACAGCTCCTACGAGCAGTACTTC. Amino acids: CASSLDHSSYEQYF.

The rearrangement joins TRBV7-6 to TRBJ1-1, with D hard to call. The germline CDR1 and CDR2 sequences are SGHVS and FNYEAQ. CDR3 size: 14 residues. Between the trimmed V and J ends, which lost 0 bases and 1 base, there was a span of 6 bases. In DNA, the CDR3 is TGTGCCAGCAGCTTAGCGCCTACGAACACTGAAGCTTTCTTT. The encoded protein is CASSLAPTNTEAFF.

This chain connects TRBV19 to TRBJ1-1, with a possible D match to TRBD1 (5 bases). V was cut by 9 bases and J by 0 bases, with 17 bases left in between. The CDR3 covers 15 residues. The germline gives CDR1 LNHDA, CDR2 SQIVND (reference sequence). This CDR3 is CASLDAVGVNTEAFF. The DNA of the CDR3 is TGTGCCAGCCTGGACGCGGTAGGGGTGAACACTGAAGCTTTCTTT.

The V and J genes are TRBV2 and TRBJ2-1; D is possibly TRBD2 (6 bases). The CDR3 spans 18 residues. V was trimmed by 3 bases and J by 2 bases, leaving 20 bases between them. Germline V gene data show CDR1 as SNHLY and CDR2 as FYNNEI. The CDR3 DNA reads as TGTGCCAGCAGTGACCCCTTATATCGGGAGAGGGCCTACAATGAGCAGTTCTTC. Translating gives CASSDPLYRERAYNEQFF.

V is TRBV6-2 or TRBV6-3 and J is TRBJ1-5; a weak D match, TRBD1 (6 bases). The CDR3 is made up of 14 amino acids. From germline, CDR1 is MNHEY and CDR2 SVGEGT. The V end was cut by 5 bases, the J end by 5 bases, with 13 bases between. CDR3: CASSKDSEYQPQHF. The CDR3 coding sequence is TGTGCCAGCAGTAAGGACAGCGAGTATCAGCCCCAGCATTTT.

The chain links TRBV4-2 to TRBJ2-7, with 9 bases matching TRBD2. Unmatched junction bases numbered 7, after V lost 0 bases and J lost 4 bases. Germline CDR1 LGHNA, CDR2 YNFKEQ. CDR3 length: 16 amino acids. CDR3: CASSQDLAGGPYEQYF. In DNA, the CDR3 is TGTGCCAGCAGCCAAGACCTCGCGGGAGGGCCTTACGAGCAGTACTTC.

The chain couples TRBV19 to TRBJ2-1; the D gene is possibly TRBD2 (6 bases). CDR3 length equals 16 residues. Germline V lookup: CDR1 LNHDA, CDR2 SQIVND (reference sequence). V dropped 6 bases and J dropped 0 bases, with 15 bases sitting between them. This CDR3 reads CASSPWATSSYNEQFF. CDR3 sequence (DNA): TGTGCCAGTAGCCCCTGGGCGACTAGCTCCTACAATGAGCAGTTCTTC.